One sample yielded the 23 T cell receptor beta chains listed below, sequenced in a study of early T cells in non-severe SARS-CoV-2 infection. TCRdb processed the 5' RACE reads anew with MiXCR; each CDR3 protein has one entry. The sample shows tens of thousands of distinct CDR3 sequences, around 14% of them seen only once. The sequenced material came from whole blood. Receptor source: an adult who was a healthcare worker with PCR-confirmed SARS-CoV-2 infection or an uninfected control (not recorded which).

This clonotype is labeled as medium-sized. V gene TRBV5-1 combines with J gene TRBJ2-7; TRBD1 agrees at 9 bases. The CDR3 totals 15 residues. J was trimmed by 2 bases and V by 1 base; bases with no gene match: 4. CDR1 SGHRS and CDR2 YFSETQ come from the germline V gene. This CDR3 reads CASSLSGQGTYEQYF. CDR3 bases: TGCGCCAGCAGCTTGTCGGGACAGGGAACCTACGAGCAGTACTTC.

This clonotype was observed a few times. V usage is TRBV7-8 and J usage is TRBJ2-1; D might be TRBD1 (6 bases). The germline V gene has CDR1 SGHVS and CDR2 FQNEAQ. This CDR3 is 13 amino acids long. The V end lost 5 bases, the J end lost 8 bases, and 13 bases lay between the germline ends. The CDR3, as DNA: TGTGCCAGCAGCCCCCAGGGGAGCGATGAGCAGTTCTTC. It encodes CASSPQGSDEQFF.

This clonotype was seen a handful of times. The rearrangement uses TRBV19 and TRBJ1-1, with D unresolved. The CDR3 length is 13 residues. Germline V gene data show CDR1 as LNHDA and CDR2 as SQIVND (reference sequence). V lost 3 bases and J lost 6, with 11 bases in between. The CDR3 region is CASSMGTIPEAFF. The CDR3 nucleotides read TGTGCCAGTAGTATGGGAACAATCCCTGAAGCTTTCTTT.

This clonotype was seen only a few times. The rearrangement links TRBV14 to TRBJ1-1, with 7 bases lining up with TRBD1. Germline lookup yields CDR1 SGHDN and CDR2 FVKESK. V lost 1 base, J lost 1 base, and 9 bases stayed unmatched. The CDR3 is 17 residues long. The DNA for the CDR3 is TGTGCCAGCAGCCAAGGGCCCACAGGGGAGACGAACACTGAAGCTTTCTTT. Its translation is CASSQGPTGETNTEAFF. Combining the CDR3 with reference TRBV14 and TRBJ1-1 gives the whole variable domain EAGVTQFPSHSVIEKGQTVTLRCDPISGHDNLYWYRRVMGKEIKFLLHFVKESKQDESGMPNNRFLAERTGGTYSTLKVQPAELEDSGVYFCASSQGPTGETNTEAFFGQGTRLTVV.

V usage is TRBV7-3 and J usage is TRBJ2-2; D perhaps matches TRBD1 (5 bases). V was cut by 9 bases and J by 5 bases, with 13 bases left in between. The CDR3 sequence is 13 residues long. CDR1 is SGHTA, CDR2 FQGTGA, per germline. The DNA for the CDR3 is TGTGCCAGTGGACAAACATTAACCGGGGAGCTGTTTTTT. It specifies CASGQTLTGELFF.

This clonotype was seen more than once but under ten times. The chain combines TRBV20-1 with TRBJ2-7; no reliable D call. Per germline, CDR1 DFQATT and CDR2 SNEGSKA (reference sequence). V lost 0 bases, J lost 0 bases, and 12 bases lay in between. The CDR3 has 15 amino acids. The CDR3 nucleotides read TGCAGTGCTAGAGATTTGAGGACGAGCTCCTACGAGCAGTACTTC. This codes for CSARDLRTSSYEQYF.

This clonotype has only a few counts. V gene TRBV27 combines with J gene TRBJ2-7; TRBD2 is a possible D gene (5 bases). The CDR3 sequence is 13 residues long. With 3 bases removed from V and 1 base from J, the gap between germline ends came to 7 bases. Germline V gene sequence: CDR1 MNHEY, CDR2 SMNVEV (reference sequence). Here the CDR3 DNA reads TGTGCCAGCAGTTTCGGAGGTTCCTACGAGCAGTACTTC. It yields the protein CASSFGGSYEQYF.

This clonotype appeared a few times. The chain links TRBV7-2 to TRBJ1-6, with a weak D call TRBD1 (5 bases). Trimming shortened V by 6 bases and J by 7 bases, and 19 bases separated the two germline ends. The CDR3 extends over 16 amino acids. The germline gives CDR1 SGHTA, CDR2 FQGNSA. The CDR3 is CASRLSPGSGNSPLHF. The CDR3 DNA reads TGTGCCAGCAGACTAAGTCCAGGGTCAGGGAATTCACCCCTCCACTTT.

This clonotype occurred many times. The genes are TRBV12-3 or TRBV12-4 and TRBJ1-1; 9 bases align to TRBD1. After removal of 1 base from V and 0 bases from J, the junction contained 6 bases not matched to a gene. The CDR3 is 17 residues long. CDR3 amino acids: CASSLGDRVFVNTEAFF. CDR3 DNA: TGTGCCAGCAGTTTAGGGGACAGGGTATTTGTGAACACTGAAGCTTTCTTT.

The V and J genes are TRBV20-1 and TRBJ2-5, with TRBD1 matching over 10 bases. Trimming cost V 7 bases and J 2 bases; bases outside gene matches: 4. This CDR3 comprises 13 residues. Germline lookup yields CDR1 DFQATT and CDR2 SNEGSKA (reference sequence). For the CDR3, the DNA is TGCAGTGGGACGGACAGGGGGCAAGAGACCCAGTACTTC. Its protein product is CSGTDRGQETQYF.

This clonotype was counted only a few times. The CDR3: CASSGVGNTIYF. CDR3 nucleotides: TGTGCCAGCAGCGGAGTTGGAAACACCATATATTTT. The chain combines TRBV9 with TRBJ1-3; D not certain. The CDR3 length is 12 residues. The V end lost 3 bases, the J end lost 3 bases, and 4 bases lay between the germline ends. Germline CDR1 SGDLS, CDR2 YYNGEE. The variable domain in full, with the rest retrieved from reference TRBV9 and TRBJ1-3, is DSGVTQTPKHLITATGQRVTLRCSPRSGDLSVYWYQQSLDQGLQFLIQYYNGEERAKGNILERFSAQQFPDLHSELNLSSLELGDSALYFCASSGVGNTIYFGEGSWLTVV.

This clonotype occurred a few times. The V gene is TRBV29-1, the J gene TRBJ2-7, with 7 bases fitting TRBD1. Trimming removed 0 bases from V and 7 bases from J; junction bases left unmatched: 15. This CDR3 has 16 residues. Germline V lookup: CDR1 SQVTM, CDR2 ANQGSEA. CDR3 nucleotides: TGCAGCGTTGAAGAACCCGGGGACAGCCGGAGAGGGGAGCAGTACTTC. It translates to CSVEEPGDSRRGEQYF.

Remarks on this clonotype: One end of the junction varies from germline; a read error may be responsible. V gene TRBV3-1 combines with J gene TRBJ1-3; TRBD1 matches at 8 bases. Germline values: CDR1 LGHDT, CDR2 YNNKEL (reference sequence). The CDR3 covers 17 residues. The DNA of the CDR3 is TGTGCCAGCAGGCAAGGTGACAGGGGATATTCTGGAAACACCATATATTTT. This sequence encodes CASRQGDRGYSGNTIYF.

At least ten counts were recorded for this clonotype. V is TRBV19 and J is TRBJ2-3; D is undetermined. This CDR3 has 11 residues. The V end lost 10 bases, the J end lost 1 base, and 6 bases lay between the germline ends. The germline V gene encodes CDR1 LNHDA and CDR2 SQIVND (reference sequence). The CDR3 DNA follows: TGTGCCATCCAGGGCACAGATACGCAGTATTTT. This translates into CAIQGTDTQYF.

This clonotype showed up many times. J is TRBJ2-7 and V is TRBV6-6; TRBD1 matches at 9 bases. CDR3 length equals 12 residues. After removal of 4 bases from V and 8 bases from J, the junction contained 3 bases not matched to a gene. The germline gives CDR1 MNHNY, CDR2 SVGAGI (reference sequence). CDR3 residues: CASSFGQGQQYF. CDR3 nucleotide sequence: TGTGCCAGCAGTTTCGGACAGGGGCAGCAGTACTTC.

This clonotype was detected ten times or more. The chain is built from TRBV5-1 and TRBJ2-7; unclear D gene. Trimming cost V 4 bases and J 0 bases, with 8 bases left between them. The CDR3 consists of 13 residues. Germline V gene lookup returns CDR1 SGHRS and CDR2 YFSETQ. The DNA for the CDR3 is TGCGCCAGCAGCCGAGACCGCTCCTACGAGCAGTACTTC. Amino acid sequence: CASSRDRSYEQYF.

The CDR3 nucleotides read TGTGCCAGCAGCGCACCGGGACACTCTAATGAAAAACTGTTTTTT. This codes for CASSAPGHSNEKLFF. The gene calls are TRBV6-2 or TRBV6-3 and TRBJ1-4; D is perhaps TRBD1 (6 bases). Trimming left V 6 bases short and J 3 bases short, with 14 bases between. Per germline, CDR1 MNHEY and CDR2 SVGEGT. The CDR3 runs to 15 residues.

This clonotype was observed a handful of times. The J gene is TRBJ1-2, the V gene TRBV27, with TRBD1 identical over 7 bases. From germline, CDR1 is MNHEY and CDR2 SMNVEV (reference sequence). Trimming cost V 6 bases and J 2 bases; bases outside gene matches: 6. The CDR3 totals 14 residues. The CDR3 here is CASRPMGQNYGYTF. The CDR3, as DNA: TGTGCCAGCAGGCCTATGGGACAGAACTATGGCTACACCTTC.

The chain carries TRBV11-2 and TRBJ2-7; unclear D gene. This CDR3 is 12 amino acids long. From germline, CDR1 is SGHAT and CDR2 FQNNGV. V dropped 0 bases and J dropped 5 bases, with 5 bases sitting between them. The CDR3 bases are TGTGCCAGCAGCTTAGATAACCACGAGCAGTACTTC. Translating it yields CASSLDNHEQYF.

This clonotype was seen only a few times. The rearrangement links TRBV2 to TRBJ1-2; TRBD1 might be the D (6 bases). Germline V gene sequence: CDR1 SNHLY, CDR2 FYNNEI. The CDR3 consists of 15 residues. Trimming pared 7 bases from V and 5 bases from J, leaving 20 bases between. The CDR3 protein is CASTRGQRAGYGYTF. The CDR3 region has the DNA TGTGCCAGCACCCGAGGACAGCGAGCGGGGTATGGCTACACCTTC.

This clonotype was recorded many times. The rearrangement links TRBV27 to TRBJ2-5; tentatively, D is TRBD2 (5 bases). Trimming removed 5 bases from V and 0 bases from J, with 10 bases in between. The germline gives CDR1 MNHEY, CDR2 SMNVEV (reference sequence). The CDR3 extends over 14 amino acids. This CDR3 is CASSPRGDQETQYF. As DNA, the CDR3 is TGTGCCAGCAGTCCCCGGGGAGACCAAGAGACCCAGTACTTC.

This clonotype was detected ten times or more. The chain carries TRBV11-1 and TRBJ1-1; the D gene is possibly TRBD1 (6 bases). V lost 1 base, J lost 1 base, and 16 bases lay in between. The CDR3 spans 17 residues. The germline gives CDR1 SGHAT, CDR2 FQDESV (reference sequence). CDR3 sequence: CASSLDGRRDTNTEAFF. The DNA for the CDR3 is TGTGCCAGCAGCTTAGATGGTCGGCGGGACACGAACACTGAAGCTTTCTTT.

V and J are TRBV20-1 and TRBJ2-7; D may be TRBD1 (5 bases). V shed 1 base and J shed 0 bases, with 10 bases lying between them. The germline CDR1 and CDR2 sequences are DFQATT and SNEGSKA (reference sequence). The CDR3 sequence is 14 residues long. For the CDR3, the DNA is TGCAGTGCTAGAGGCAGGGATAGCTCCTACGAGCAGTACTTC. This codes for CSARGRDSSYEQYF.